This T cell receptor beta chain was obtained from a study of blood T cell repertoires in COVID-19. Study-level information: Spain, Italy and the United States supplied samples that represented acute and convalescent COVID-19. The cDNA or gDNA used as material had been derived from T cells, B-cell-depleted T cells, or PBMCs.

This clone was counted a few times. The CDR3 has 14 amino acids. Per germline, CDR1 MNHEY and CDR2 SVGAGI. J lost 6 bases, V lost 6 bases, and 5 bases had no gene match. Original handling: By means of reference gene primer amplification, nucleated cell counts were estimated. Clones were read by immunoSEQ multiplex PCR, and TCRdb kept only the in-frame ones, dropping some. V and J calls and clone size are those listed in that table; D and trimming were worked out from the DNA. The table records 250,000 to 300,000 clones, 82% of them present only once. This clonotype was obtained from a young woman with acute or convalescent COVID-19. Sequenced material: peripheral blood. The chain recombines TRBV6-5 with TRBJ1-6; 7 bases are a match to TRBD1. The CDR3 is CASRWTGVNSPLHF. CDR3 DNA sequence: TGTGCCAGCAGGTGGACAGGAGTTAATTCACCCCTCCACTTT.